The present T cell receptor beta chain was sequenced within a study of T-cell reconstitution after alpha-beta-depleted transplantation in children. Study results and limitations: Several hundred expanded graft clones reportedly gave rise to the alpha-beta T cells present about two months after transplant. The origin of high day-60 TCRbeta diversity in some patients lay in surviving recipient T cells and thymic progenitors. Most T-cell counts and diversity one year after the transplant came from T cells that were newly produced.

This clonotype was detected many times. As yet, its antigen is unknown. During its preparation, the TCRbeta library received unique molecular identifiers. Using its own MiXCR run on the PCR reads, TCRdb lists one record per CDR3 protein. The profile covers about 160,000 distinct CDR3 sequences, with approximately 12% appearing a single time and around 14% taken by the ten largest. CDR1 is DFQATT and CDR2 is SNEGSKA in the germline V gene (reference sequence). The CDR3 runs 14 residues. The V gene lost 0 bases and the J gene lost 0 bases, with 5 bases spanning the gap. The clonotype originates from a boy aged 2 to 9 with acute myeloid leukemia, due to receive a stem cell transplant. This material consisted of PBMCs, taken before TCRalphabeta/CD19-depleted stem cell transplant. The chain is built from TRBV20-1 and TRBJ2-2; D gene ambiguous. The CDR3 sequence: CSARDPTNTGELFF. The CDR3, as DNA: TGCAGTGCTAGAGATCCGACGAACACCGGGGAGCTGTTTTTT.